One and the same sample provided the 17 T cell receptor beta chains below, sequenced in a study of blood T cell repertoires in COVID-19. The assay was immunoSEQ multiplex PCR, and TCRdb's table has in-frame clones only and misses some. This repertoire shows 35,000 to 40,000 clones, approximately 81% found once; its top ten account for about 29%. Sequencing was done on a sample of peripheral blood. These receptors were taken from an elderly man with active or convalescent COVID-19.

CDR3 DNA sequence: TGTGCCAGCAGCTTAGTGGGGACTAGCGGGAGTGCGGGCGAGCAGTACTTC. This gives the protein CASSLVGTSGSAGEQYF. The chain uses TRBV7-2 and TRBJ2-7; 14 bases map to TRBD2. CDR1 is SGHTA, CDR2 FQGNSA, per germline. J lost 6 bases, V lost 1 base, and 8 bases had no gene match. The CDR3 consists of 17 residues.

For the CDR3, the DNA is TGTGCCAGCAGCAGCCGGGACAGGGGAAGAAACTCACCCCTCCACTTT. The encoded protein is CASSSRDRGRNSPLHF. V gene TRBV5-8 combines with J gene TRBJ1-6; 10 nucleotides align to TRBD1. The length of the CDR3 is 16 residues. The germline V gene has CDR1 SGHTS and CDR2 YDEGEE. Trimming cost V 4 bases and J 10 bases; bases outside gene matches: 11.

V is TRBV19 and J is TRBJ1-2, with D tentatively TRBD1 (6 bases). Trimming removed 5 bases from V and 4 bases from J, with 14 bases in between. The CDR3 totals 14 residues. CDR1 and CDR2 (germline): LNHDA, SQIVND (reference sequence). This CDR3 reads CASSLRQALYGYTF. Written as DNA, the CDR3 is TGTGCCAGTAGTCTACGACAGGCCCTCTATGGCTACACCTTC.

V is TRBV7-3 and J is TRBJ2-5; 11 positions agree with TRBD2. CDR3 size: 15 residues. Trimming took 5 bases from V and 4 from J; bases not matched to a gene: 6. Germline lookup yields CDR1 SGHTA and CDR2 FQGTGA. This chain's CDR3 is CASSRSGGVRETQYF. The CDR3 bases are TGTGCCAGCAGCCGTAGCGGGGGGGTAAGAGAGACCCAGTACTTC.

The rearrangement links TRBV11-3 to TRBJ2-5, with 12 bases matching TRBD2. From germline, CDR1 is SGHNT and CDR2 YENEEA. J lost 0 bases, V lost 3 bases, and 8 bases had no gene match. CDR3 size: 18 residues. CDR3 bases: TGTGCCAGCAGCTTGGGGCTAGCGGGGGGGACTAACCAAGAGACCCAGTACTTC. It translates to CASSLGLAGGTNQETQYF.

The chain employs TRBV6-6 and TRBJ2-7; TRBD2 aligns across 7 bases. V lost 8 bases, J lost 3 bases, and 13 bases stayed unmatched. This CDR3 is 15 amino acids long. Germline CDR1 reads MNHNY; CDR2 reads SVGAGI (reference sequence). The CDR3 loop is CASGEVRDYLYEQYF. CDR3 sequence (DNA): TGTGCCAGCGGGGAAGTACGGGACTACCTCTACGAGCAGTACTTC.

The chain combines TRBV13 with TRBJ2-2; tentative D call: TRBD2 (5 bases). Trimming removed 4 bases at V and 2 bases at J, with 14 bases between. CDR1 and CDR2 (germline): PRHDT, FYEKMQ (reference sequence). The CDR3 length is 16 residues. CDR3 DNA sequence: TGTGCCAGCAGCTCATCCAGAGCGGTTAACACCGGGGAGCTGTTTTTT. This translates into CASSSSRAVNTGELFF.

V gene TRBV6-5 combines with J gene TRBJ2-7; D not certain. Germline lookup yields CDR1 MNHEY and CDR2 SVGAGI. Trimming removed 7 bases at V and 3 bases at J, with 13 bases between. The CDR3 sequence is 13 residues long. The CDR3 region has the DNA TGTGCCAGCACCCCCGCGGCCAACTACGAGCAGTACTTC. It yields the protein CASTPAANYEQYF.

This chain links TRBV4-3 with TRBJ2-1, with 8 bases lining up with TRBD2. CDR1 is LGHNA and CDR2 is YSLEER in the germline V gene. Germline trimming cut 0 bases from V and 9 bases from J; bases unmatched to any gene: 10. The CDR3 contains 16 residues. The CDR3 DNA reads as TGCGCCAGCAGCCAAGAGTCCCGGGGGGGTCTTGCTGAGCAGTTCTTC. It translates to CASSQESRGGLAEQFF.

This clone has just a few counts. V and J are TRBV19 and TRBJ2-5; TRBD2 matches at 8 bases. The germline V gene encodes CDR1 LNHDA and CDR2 SQIVND (reference sequence). The V gene end was trimmed by 6 bases and the J gene end by 4 bases; junction bases not matched to a gene: 4. CDR3 length: 13 amino acids. The CDR3 sequence: CASSTSGRETQYF. CDR3 DNA sequence: TGTGCCAGTAGCACAAGCGGGAGAGAGACCCAGTACTTC.

This chain uses TRBV3-1 (or the pseudogene TRBV3-2) with TRBJ2-5; 14 nucleotides align to TRBD2. The junction had 5 bases not matched to a gene; V was cut back by 5 bases and J by 3 bases. Germline lookup yields CDR1 LGHDT and CDR2 YNNKEL (reference sequence). The CDR3 contains 16 residues. This CDR3 reads CASSTRTSGRKETQYF. As DNA, the CDR3 is TGTGCCAGCAGCACGCGGACTAGCGGGAGGAAAGAGACCCAGTACTTC.

This sequence joins TRBV10-3 and TRBJ2-3, with a weak D call TRBD2 (6 bases). V dropped 6 bases and J dropped 4 bases, with 14 bases sitting between them. CDR1 and CDR2 (germline): ENHRY, SYGVKD. The CDR3 has 14 residues. The CDR3 nucleotides are TGTGCCATCAGGGAGGGACCGGGGGCAGATACGCAGTATTTT. Its protein is CAIREGPGADTQYF.

The chain recombines TRBV5-4 with TRBJ2-7; D is undetermined. Germline CDR1 is SGHNT and CDR2 is YYREEE (reference sequence). With 4 bases removed from V and 2 bases from J, the gap between germline ends came to 13 bases. This CDR3 is 14 amino acids long. The CDR3 DNA is TGTGCCAGCAGCCCGCCTACTCCTGCCTACGAGCAGTACTTC. Translating gives CASSPPTPAYEQYF.

V gene TRBV12-1 combines with J gene TRBJ2-1; TRBD2 is the table's D call and was not checked against the DNA. TRBV12-1 is a known pseudogene. The CDR3 has 20 residues. CDR3 DNA: TGTGCCAGCAGCTGCCCCGCTAGCGACACTCTGGGAAGCTCCTACAATGAGCAGTTCTTC. This codes for CASSCPASDTLGSSYNEQFF.

The chain carries TRBV2 and TRBJ2-7, with D possibly TRBD2 on 5 matching bases. CDR1 is SNHLY, CDR2 FYNNEI, per germline. The CDR3 length is 14 residues. V lost 8 bases, J lost 7 bases, and 21 bases lay in between. The CDR3 loop reads CASEIVRGYGEQYF. The CDR3 nucleotides read TGTGCCAGCGAGATTGTAAGAGGGTACGGGGAGCAGTACTTC.

This clone was picked up a small number of times. The chain couples TRBV19 to TRBJ1-5; 7 nucleotides match TRBD1. Trimming removed 7 bases from V and 0 bases from J; junction bases left unmatched: 15. Per germline, CDR1 LNHDA and CDR2 SQIVND (reference sequence). This CDR3 spans 18 amino acids. CDR3 DNA sequence: TGTGCCAGTACCGCAAGGGCAGGGGGTGAGGTTAGCAATCAGCCCCAGCATTTT. Its translation is CASTARAGGEVSNQPQHF.

The rearrangement joins TRBV11-1 to TRBJ2-3; 8 bases match TRBD2. CDR3 length: 16 residues. The trim removed 5 bases at V and 2 bases at J, leaving 9 bases unmatched. Germline CDR1 reads SGHAT; CDR2 reads FQDESV (reference sequence). In DNA, the CDR3 is TGTGCCAGCAGCACCGGGGGGGCGAGGGTCACAGATACGCAGTATTTT. Its protein is CASSTGGARVTDTQYF.